A single sample is the source of the 4 T cell receptor beta chains below, sequenced in a study of T cells in women clearing cervical HPV infection. Method: immunoSEQ multiplex PCR; TCRdb's copy keeps in-frame clones and lacks some. The sample table includes roughly 20,000 clones. The sample consisted of blood buffy coat. The source of these receptors is a woman aged 18 to 75 with a cervical HPV16 infection that either progressed to CIN3+ or cleared (not recorded which).

About this clone itself: The CDR3 end lies 3 residues beyond the end of the read and is filled in from the germline J gene. Other DNA variants within this sample encode the same CDR3. The rearrangement uses TRBV6-1 and TRBJ2-5; 7 bases are a match to TRBD2. The CDR3 contains 14 residues. CDR1 is MNHNS, CDR2 SASEGT, per germline. V was clipped by 1 base and J by 5 bases; unmatched bases: 4. The CDR3 protein is CASSEVGGLETQYF. The sequenced part of the CDR3 DNA is TGTGCCAGCAGTGAAGTCGGGGGGTTGGAGACC.

In regard to this clone: The read gets to within 3 residues of the CDR3 end, and the germline J gene fills in the rest. The chain uses TRBV2 and TRBJ1-4; a weak D match, TRBD1 (5 bases). This CDR3 contains 15 residues. Germline V CDR1 and CDR2: SNHLY, FYNNEI. CDR3 residues: CASSYPRDYNSPLFF. The CDR3 bases that were read are TGTGCCAGCAGTTACCCCCGGGACTATAATTCACCA.

A word on this clone: The CDR3 end is not reached by the read, which stops 3 residues before it; the germline J gene fills it in. The gene calls are TRBV20-1 and TRBJ2-7; 7 nucleotides match TRBD1. The CDR3 runs to 11 residues. CDR1 and CDR2 from the germline V gene are DFQATT and SNEGSKA (reference sequence). Trimming took 5 bases from V and 3 from J; bases not matched to a gene: 1. The CDR3 loop is CSARDSYEQYF. The sequenced part of the CDR3 DNA is TGCAGTGCTCGGGACAGCTACGAG.

With regard to this clone: The read gets to within 3 residues of the CDR3 end, and the germline J gene fills in the rest. J is TRBJ1-2 and V is TRBV7-9; D might be TRBD1 (5 bases). The CDR3 is made up of 14 amino acids. Germline CDR1 is SEHNR and CDR2 is FQNEAQ (reference sequence). The CDR3 sequence: CASGAGSAKNIYTF. Partial CDR3 DNA: TGTGCCAGTGGGGCAGGGTCGGCCAAAAACATC. The variable domain in full, with the rest retrieved from reference TRBV7-9 and TRBJ1-2, is DTGVSQNPRHKITKRGQNVTFRCDPISEHNRLYWYRQTLGQGPEFLTYFQNEAQLEKSRLLSDRFSAERPKGSFSTLEIQRTEQGDSAMYLCASGAGSAKNIYTFGSGTRLTVV.